A selection of T cell receptor beta chains follows, all from one sample in a study of PD-1 blockade in classical Hodgkin lymphoma. Only in-frame clones appear in the TCRdb table, and some are missing; sequencing was by immunoSEQ multiplex PCR. This table has about 40,000 clones, about three quarters appearing once. The material was peripheral blood mononuclear cells (PBMCs), obtained at baseline. The receptors derive from a human donor with classical Hodgkin lymphoma. The CDR3 runs from the conserved cysteine through the conserved F or W. The D gene is left open where the match is weak. Expanded clones get a size class; other rows say once, few or many, or leave the size out.

J gene	clone size	D gene	V gene	CDR3 protein	CDR3 DNA
TRBJ2-1	.	TRBD1	TRBV19	CASSARDRGLDEQFF	TGTGCCAGTAGTGCCCGGGACAGGGGGCTTGATGAGCAGTTCTTC
TRBJ2-2	.	.	TRBV6-4	CASSDDSNTGELFF	TGTGCCAGCAGTGACGATTCGAACACCGGGGAGCTGTTTTTT
TRBJ2-3	.	.	TRBV2	CASRGVDTQYF	TGTGCCAGCAGGGGGGTAGATACGCAGTATTTT
TRBJ2-3	.	.	TRBV7-9	CASRASTDTQYF	TGTGCCAGCAGGGCTAGCACAGATACGCAGTATTTT
TRBJ2-7	.	.	TRBV7-3	CASIPPRGGSYEQYF	TGTGCCAGCATCCCCCCAAGGGGGGGCTCCTACGAGCAGTACTTC
TRBJ1-1	.	.	TRBV7-3	CASSPDSVNTEAFF	TGTGCCAGCAGCCCGGACAGCGTCAACACTGAAGCTTTCTTT
TRBJ1-1	.	.	TRBV7-9	CASSLWDNQNTEAFF	TGTGCCAGCAGCCTATGGGACAATCAGAACACTGAAGCTTTCTTT
TRBJ1-2	once	.	TRBV5-1	CASSLGPGATSSGYTF	TGCGCCAGCAGCTTGGGGCCCGGGGCGACCTCCAGCGGCTACACCTTC
TRBJ1-1	.	.	TRBV11-2	CASSPGGYTEAFF	TGTGCCAGCAGCCCAGGAGGGTACACTGAAGCTTTCTTT
TRBJ2-2	.	TRBD1	TRBV2	CASRDRTNTGELFF	TGTGCCAGCCGGGACAGGACGAACACCGGGGAGCTGTTTTTT
TRBJ1-1	.	.	TRBV6-6	CASSHVLGTEAFF	TGTGCCAGCAGTCACGTCCTGGGGACTGAAGCTTTCTTT
TRBJ2-3	.	.	TRBV6-5	CASSYLYTDTQYF	TGTGCCAGCAGTTACCTTTACACAGATACGCAGTATTTT
TRBJ2-3	.	.	TRBV7-3	CASSLVGNLSFTDTQYF	TGTGCCAGCAGCTTAGTTGGGAATCTAAGTTTCACAGATACGCAGTATTTT
TRBJ2-5	.	TRBD1	TRBV5-1	CASSSTGVRETQYF	TGCGCCAGCAGCTCAACAGGGGTCCGAGAGACCCAGTACTTC
TRBJ1-2	.	.	TRBV7-9	CASSRSGVPNYGYTF	TGTGCCAGCAGCCGTTCAGGGGTCCCTAACTATGGCTACACCTTC
TRBJ2-3	.	.	TRBV15	CATRGAGTDTQYF	TGTGCCACCAGGGGGGCCGGCACAGATACGCAGTATTTT